These T cell receptor beta chains were read from a single sample in a study of blood T cell repertoires in COVID-19. Profiling relied on immunoSEQ multiplex PCR, and the TCRdb table lists in-frame clones only, not all of them. Of fewer than 500,000 clones in the sample, around 86% were seen once. Source material: peripheral blood. These receptors were collected from a woman aged 25 to 39 with active or convalescent COVID-19. Each CDR3 is given with its conserved first and last residue. D genes are given only for firm matches. Clone size is given for some rows only: seen once, a few or many times, or a class if the clone is expanded.

V gene,clone size,D gene,J gene,CDR3 protein,CDR3 DNA
TRBV6-5,-,TRBD1,TRBJ1-1,CASSYSRQGSTEAFF,TGTGCCAGCAGTTACTCGCGACAGGGGAGCACTGAAGCTTTCTTT
TRBV5-5,once,-,TRBJ2-7,CASSLRPRESAYEQYF,TGTGCCAGCAGCTTGAGGCCTCGGGAGTCTGCCTACGAGCAGTACTTC
TRBV30,-,-,TRBJ2-1,CAWSARQSSYNEQFF,TGTGCCTGGAGTGCCCGACAGAGCTCCTACAATGAGCAGTTCTTC
TRBV7-2,-,TRBD1,TRBJ1-2,CASTLLPGQGNYGYTF,TGTGCCAGCACCCTTTTACCGGGACAGGGTAACTATGGCTACACCTTC
TRBV7-2,-,TRBD1,TRBJ2-7,CASTTRRDSEQYF,TGTGCCAGCACCACCCGCCGGGACAGTGAGCAGTACTTC
TRBV6-5,-,TRBD1,TRBJ2-3,CASSYSTGGSTDTQYF,TGTGCCAGCAGTTACTCGACAGGGGGTAGCACAGATACGCAGTATTTT
TRBV11-2,few,-,TRBJ1-6,CASSPLRSSYNSPLHF,TGTGCCAGCAGCCCGCTGAGGAGCTCCTATAATTCACCCCTCCACTTT
TRBV30,-,-,TRBJ2-3,CAWSVQDTDTQYF,TGTGCCTGGAGTGTACAGGACACAGATACGCAGTATTTT
TRBV5-1,-,-,TRBJ2-3,CASSLERDTQYF,TGCGCCAGCAGCCTCGAGCGGGATACGCAGTATTTT
TRBV28,few,TRBD1,TRBJ1-2,CASSLFAQGAPGYTF,TGTGCCAGCAGTTTATTTGCGCAGGGGGCGCCGGGCTACACCTTC
TRBV19,once,TRBD1,TRBJ1-5,CASSDRVASNQPQHF,TGTGCCAGTAGTGACAGGGTTGCGAGCAATCAGCCCCAGCATTTT
TRBV6-1,-,-,TRBJ1-5,CASSEDTGQPQHF,TGTGCCAGCAGTGAAGACACGGGACAGCCCCAGCATTTT
TRBV6-5,-,TRBD1,TRBJ2-7,CASKVGGTDYEQYF,TGTGCCAGCAAGGTGGGTGGGACAGACTACGAGCAGTACTTC
TRBV2,once,-,TRBJ1-4,CASSDPQRGAEEKLFF,TGTGCCAGCAGTGATCCACAAAGGGGCGCTGAAGAAAAACTGTTTTTT
TRBV18,-,-,TRBJ1-2,CASSEDRIYGYTF,TGTGCCAGCTCAGAAGACAGGATCTATGGCTACACCTTC
TRBV25-1,-,-,TRBJ1-2,CASSESGGTHYGYTF,TGTGCCAGCAGTGAATCAGGCGGGACCCACTATGGCTACACCTTC
TRBV7-8,-,-,TRBJ2-2,CASSSPWARNTGELFF,TGTGCCAGCAGCTCACCCTGGGCGAGGAACACCGGGGAGCTGTTTTTT
TRBV4-1,-,TRBD2,TRBJ2-5,CASSQGTSGVVQETQYF,TGCGCCAGCAGCCAGGGGACTAGTGGGGTTGTCCAAGAGACCCAGTACTTC
TRBV15,-,-,TRBJ1-1,CATSKSRAGHTEAFF,TGTGCCACCAGCAAGAGCCGGGCAGGGCACACTGAAGCTTTCTTT
TRBV11-3,-,TRBD2,TRBJ2-5,CASSPRLAGGQETQYF,TGTGCCAGCAGCCCGAGACTAGCGGGGGGCCAAGAGACCCAGTACTTC
TRBV4-2,-,-,TRBJ2-1,CASSQETSGNNEQFF,TGTGCCAGCAGCCAAGAAACCAGCGGAAACAATGAGCAGTTCTTC
TRBV4-1,-,-,TRBJ2-5,CASSVTMGGETQYF,TGCGCCAGCAGCGTTACTATGGGAGGCGAGACCCAGTACTTC
TRBV6-1,-,-,TRBJ2-7,CASSDAHSYEQYF,TGTGCCAGCAGTGACGCGCACTCCTACGAGCAGTACTTC
TRBV7-9,-,TRBD1,TRBJ1-4,CASSLGQGNDEKLFF,TGTGCCAGCAGCCTCGGACAGGGGAATGATGAAAAACTGTTTTTT
TRBV27,few,TRBD1,TRBJ2-7,CASSFLQGAWDEQYF,TGTGCCAGCAGTTTTCTGCAGGGGGCATGGGACGAGCAGTACTTC
TRBV7-8,-,-,TRBJ2-3,CASSLVADGGGHTDTQYF,TGTGCCAGCAGCTTAGTTGCGGACGGGGGAGGCCACACAGATACGCAGTATTTT
TRBV18,-,-,TRBJ1-2,CASSPLQGGAYGYTF,TGTGCCAGCTCACCCTTACAGGGTGGGGCCTATGGCTACACCTTC
TRBV3-1/TRBV3-2,once,TRBD2,TRBJ2-3,CASSHSPSGIEDTQYF,TGTGCCAGCAGCCACTCCCCTAGCGGGATTGAAGATACGCAGTATTTT
TRBV6-1,-,TRBD2,TRBJ2-1,CASSEARASGGSYNEQFF,TGTGCCAGCAGTGAAGCCCGGGCTAGCGGGGGCTCCTACAATGAGCAGTTCTTC
TRBV9,-,TRBD1,TRBJ1-2,CASSLTGGAVGYTF,TGTGCCAGCAGTCTCACAGGGGGCGCGGTTGGCTACACCTTC
TRBV7-9,-,-,TRBJ1-5,CASSLYGVSQPQHF,TGTGCCAGCAGCTTATACGGGGTTAGTCAGCCCCAGCATTTT
TRBV29-1,-,TRBD1,TRBJ2-1,CSALYPGGQAYNEQFF,TGCAGCGCCCTCTATCCCGGGGGACAGGCCTACAATGAGCAGTTCTTC
TRBV13,few,-,TRBJ2-7,CASSLGPVYEQYF,TGTGCCAGCAGCTTAGGCCCAGTCTACGAGCAGTACTTC
TRBV3-1/TRBV3-2,once,-,TRBJ2-7,CASSQGGYREQYF,TGTGCCAGCAGCCAAGGCGGGTATAGGGAGCAGTACTTC
TRBV6-6,-,TRBD1,TRBJ1-6,CASSTTGVSPLHF,TGTGCCAGCAGTACCACAGGGGTCTCACCCCTCCACTTT
TRBV23-1,once,TRBD1,TRBJ1-2,CASSQIRQTQGYGYTF,TGCGCCAGCAGTCAAATTAGACAGACACAGGGGTATGGCTACACCTTC
TRBV27,-,-,TRBJ1-1,CASSVDTNTEAFF,TGTGCCAGCAGTGTGGACACAAACACTGAAGCTTTCTTT
TRBV7-9,-,-,TRBJ2-1,CASSPSSASLNEQFF,TGTGCCAGCAGCCCGTCTTCGGCTAGTCTCAACGAGCAGTTCTTC
TRBV5-1,-,TRBD2,TRBJ2-7,CASSPGTGRVHEQYF,TGCGCCAGCAGCCCGGGGACCGGGAGGGTCCACGAGCAGTACTTC
TRBV6-5,-,-,TRBJ1-5,CASRLGADRQPQHF,TGTGCCAGCAGATTGGGGGCAGATCGGCAGCCCCAGCATTTT